This TCR beta chain was sequenced in a study of blood T cell repertoires in COVID-19. Study information: Researchers got acute and convalescent COVID-19 samples from the United States, Italy and Spain. The analysed material was cDNA or gDNA that came from T cells, B-cell-depleted T cells, or PBMCs.

CDR3 size: 15 residues. With V trimmed by 1 base and J by 2 bases, 3 bases remained unmatched. Germline V CDR1 and CDR2: SEHNR, FQNEAQ (reference sequence). In the study's own analysis: Reference gene primer amplification gave nucleated cell count estimates. Assay used: immunoSEQ multiplex PCR; TCRdb lists only in-frame clones, some missing. V, J and clone size are those of that table, while D and trimming were read from the DNA. The top ten clones hold 1.5% to 2% of a sample with 80,000 or so clones, roughly 89% of them seen once. V gene TRBV7-9 combines with J gene TRBJ2-7; 9 bases are a match to TRBD1. This TCR was recovered from a woman aged 45-59 years in a cohort sampled during active COVID-19. The material sequenced was peripheral blood. In DNA, the CDR3 is TGTGCCAGCAGCTTAGGGGGACAGGGAGCCTACGAGCAGTACTTC. Protein: CASSLGGQGAYEQYF.